The source of this TCR beta chain is a study of shared clonotypes between healthy human individuals. The wider study: CD4 naive cells filled three plates per donor, CD4 memory three, CD8 naive two and CD8 memory one. Study observations and caveats: Among donors, clonotype sharing was expected to be affected by sequencing depth. Among several donors, about 4.6% of naive CD4 clonotypes were found in common.

Per the germline V gene, CDR1 is SNHLY and CDR2 is FYNNEI. Trimming removed 4 bases from V and 4 bases from J, with 8 bases in between. This CDR3 region has 12 residues. Measured with immunoSEQ multiplex PCR; TCRdb has only the in-frame clones, and not every one. Here the sample spans around 550,000 clones, roughly 95% being singletons. Comments on this clone: Its specificity is not known.

The sequence derives from a woman aged 25-40 years in good health. The gene calls are TRBV2 and TRBJ2-7; no firm D call. Sequencing input: naive CD4+ T cells sorted from blood. The subset denotes: CD45RA+ positively selected. The DNA for the CDR3 is TGTGCCAGCAGTGCCCGAAGATACGAGCAGTACTTC. Its translation: CASSARRYEQYF.